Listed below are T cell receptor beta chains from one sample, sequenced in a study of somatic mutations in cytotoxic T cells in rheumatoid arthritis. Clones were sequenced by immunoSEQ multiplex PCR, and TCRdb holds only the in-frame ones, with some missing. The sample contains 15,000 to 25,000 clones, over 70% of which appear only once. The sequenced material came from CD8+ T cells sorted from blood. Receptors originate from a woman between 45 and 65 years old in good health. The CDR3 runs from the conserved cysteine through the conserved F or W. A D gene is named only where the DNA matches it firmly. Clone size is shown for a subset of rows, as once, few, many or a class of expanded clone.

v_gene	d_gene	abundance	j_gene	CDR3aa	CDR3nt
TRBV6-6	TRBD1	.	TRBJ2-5	CASRDRGEETQYF	TGTGCCAGCAGGGACAGGGGGGAAGAGACCCAGTACTTC
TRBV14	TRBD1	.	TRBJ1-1	CASSQARGIFTEAFF	TGTGCCAGCAGCCAGGCCAGGGGGATTTTTACTGAAGCTTTCTTT
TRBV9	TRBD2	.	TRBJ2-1	CASSVGGSLNEQFF	TGTGCCAGCAGCGTAGGCGGGAGCCTTAATGAGCAGTTCTTC
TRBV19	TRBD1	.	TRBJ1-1	CASNWDRGNEAFF	TGTGCCAGTAATTGGGACAGGGGTAATGAAGCTTTCTTT
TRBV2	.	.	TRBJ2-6	CASNVDTTVGSGANVLTF	TGTGCCAGCAATGTTGACACTACGGTTGGCTCTGGGGCCAACGTCCTGACTTTC
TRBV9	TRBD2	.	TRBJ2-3	CASSGRESGGNTDTQYF	TGTGCCAGCAGCGGACGCGAAAGCGGGGGGAACACAGATACGCAGTATTTT
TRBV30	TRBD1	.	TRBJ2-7	CAWTSRTGYNEQYF	TGTGCCTGGACTTCCCGGACAGGGTACAACGAGCAGTACTTC
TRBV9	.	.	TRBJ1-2	CASSVGGARGYTF	TGTGCCAGCAGCGTCGGGGGGGCCAGGGGCTACACCTTC
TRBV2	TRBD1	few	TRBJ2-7	CASSGQGPLEQYF	TGTGCCAGCAGTGGACAGGGGCCCCTCGAGCAGTACTTC
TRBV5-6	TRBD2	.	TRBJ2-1	CASSLVASGPRGNEQFF	TGTGCCAGCAGCTTGGTGGCTAGCGGGCCCAGGGGCAATGAGCAGTTCTTC
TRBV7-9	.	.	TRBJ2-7	CASSLAGQPYEQYF	TGTGCCAGCAGCTTAGCGGGACAACCCTACGAGCAGTACTTC
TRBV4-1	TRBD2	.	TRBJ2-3	CASSPVAGRTDTQYF	TGCGCCAGCAGCCCTGTAGCGGGAAGGACAGATACGCAGTATTTT
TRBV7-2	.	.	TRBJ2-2	CASSLAGAGELFF	TGTGCCAGCAGCTTAGCGGGGGCGGGGGAGCTGTTTTTT
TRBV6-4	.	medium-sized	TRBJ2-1	CASSDSGQGSDEQFF	TGTGCCAGCAGTGACTCTGGCCAGGGGAGCGATGAGCAGTTCTTC
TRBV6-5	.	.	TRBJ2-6	CASSYSTYGANVLTF	TGTGCCAGCAGTTACTCGACCTACGGGGCCAACGTCCTGACTTTC
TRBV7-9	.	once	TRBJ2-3	CAMWGGRDTQYF	TGTGCCATGTGGGGGGGGCGAGATACGCAGTATTTT
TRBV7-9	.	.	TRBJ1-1	CASSLRLGPANTEAFF	TGTGCCAGCAGCTTAAGGTTGGGGCCGGCGAACACTGAAGCTTTCTTT
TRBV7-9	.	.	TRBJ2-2	CASSTQVYSGELFF	TGTGCCAGCAGCACACAGGTTTATAGCGGGGAGCTGTTTTTT
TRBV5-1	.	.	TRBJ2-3	CASSSAGDTQYF	TGCGCCAGCAGCTCGGCGGGGGATACGCAGTATTTT
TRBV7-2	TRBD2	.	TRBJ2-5	CASSPVAGAQETQYF	TGTGCCAGCAGCCCAGTAGCGGGGGCACAAGAGACCCAGTACTTC
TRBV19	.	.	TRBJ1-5	CASSIWDGDQPQHF	TGTGCCAGTAGTATTTGGGATGGGGATCAGCCCCAGCATTTT
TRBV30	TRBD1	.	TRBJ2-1	CAWSERQGLDEQFF	TGTGCCTGGAGTGAACGACAGGGGTTGGATGAGCAGTTCTTC
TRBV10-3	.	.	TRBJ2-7	CAISESGTLYEQYF	TGTGCCATCAGTGAGTCAGGCACCCTCTACGAGCAGTACTTC
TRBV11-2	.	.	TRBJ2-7	CASSLGKDEQYF	TGTGCCAGCAGCTTAGGGAAGGACGAGCAGTACTTC
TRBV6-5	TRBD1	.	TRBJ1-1	CASSLDRGLRTEAFF	TGTGCCAGCAGCTTAGACAGGGGGCTTCGCACTGAAGCTTTCTTT
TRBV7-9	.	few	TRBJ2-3	CASSSLEDTQYF	TGTGCCAGCAGCTCCCTGGAAGATACGCAGTATTTT
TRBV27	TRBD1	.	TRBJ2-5	CASSLTGEETQYF	TGTGCCAGCAGCCTGACAGGGGAAGAGACCCAGTACTTC
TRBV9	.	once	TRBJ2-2	CASSVGRDREDGELFF	TGTGCCAGCAGCGTAGGGCGAGACAGGGAGGACGGGGAGCTGTTTTTT
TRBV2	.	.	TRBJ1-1	CASSEGLSNTEAFF	TGTGCCAGCAGTGAAGGACTTTCGAACACTGAAGCTTTCTTT
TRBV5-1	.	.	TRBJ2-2	CASSLEPSRTGELFF	TGCGCCAGCAGCTTGGAGCCTTCCCGCACCGGGGAGCTGTTTTTT
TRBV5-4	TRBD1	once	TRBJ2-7	CASGATGTYEQYF	TGTGCCAGCGGAGCGACAGGGACCTACGAGCAGTACTTC
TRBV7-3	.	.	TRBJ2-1	CASSSIRDSYNEQFF	TGTGCCAGCAGCTCAATCCGGGACTCGTACAATGAGCAGTTCTTC
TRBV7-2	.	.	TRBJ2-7	CASSLPPRHEQYF	TGTGCCAGCAGCTTACCCCCGCGGCACGAGCAGTACTTC
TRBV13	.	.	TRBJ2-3	CASSTRLVQTDTQYF	TGTGCCAGCAGCACCCGACTAGTCCAGACAGATACGCAGTATTTT
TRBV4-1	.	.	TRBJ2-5	CASSQRLGQETQYF	TGCGCCAGCAGCCAACGACTGGGGCAAGAGACCCAGTACTTC
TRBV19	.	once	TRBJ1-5	CASSMGEGRQPQHF	TGTGCCAGTAGTATGGGGGAGGGGCGTCAGCCCCAGCATTTT
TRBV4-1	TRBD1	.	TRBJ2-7	CASSQFPGGDEQYF	TGCGCCAGCAGCCAATTCCCAGGGGGCGACGAGCAGTACTTC
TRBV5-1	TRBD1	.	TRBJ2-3	CASVTGEGTDTQYF	TGCGCCAGCGTGACAGGGGAGGGCACAGATACGCAGTATTTT
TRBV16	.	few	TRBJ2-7	CASSQSWDNSYEQYF	TGTGCCAGCAGCCAATCCTGGGACAACTCCTACGAGCAGTACTTC
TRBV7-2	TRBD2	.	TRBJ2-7	CASSSAGGAPYEQYF	TGTGCCAGCAGCTCCGCGGGGGGGGCCCCCTACGAGCAGTACTTC
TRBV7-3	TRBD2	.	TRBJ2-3	CASSLAGTITDTQYF	TGTGCCAGCAGCTTAGCGGGGACTATCACAGATACGCAGTATTTT
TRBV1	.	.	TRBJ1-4	CTSTFPAGGNEKLFF	TGCACCAGCACGTTCCCGGCCGGGGGTAATGAAAAACTGTTTTTT
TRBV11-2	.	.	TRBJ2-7	CASSLVGPSSYEQYF	TGTGCCAGCAGCTTAGTCGGCCCCAGCTCCTACGAGCAGTACTTC
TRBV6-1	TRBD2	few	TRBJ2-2	CATTTSGGAVGELFF	TGTGCCACCACGACTAGCGGGGGGGCAGTCGGGGAGCTGTTTTTT